This T cell receptor beta chain was documented in a study of spatial heterogeneity in lung cancer. About the study: Donors were 55 to 75 untreated early-stage non-small cell lung cancer patients. The count of detected beta-chain sequences consistently exceeded that of alpha-chain sequences. Each unique TCR and UMI combination was seen more than ten times on average in raw reads. Whole-study results and caveats: More often at tumor resection than at routine follow-up, ubiquitous expanded tumor TCRs were detected in the blood.

Time point meaning: blood at routine non-recurrence follow-up after resection. From tumor, nontumor lung or frozen PBMC, whole RNA was taken unsorted for sequencing. TCRdb ran MiXCR on the 5' RACE reads and lists one entry per CDR3 protein. The sample yields some 120,000 distinct CDR3 sequences, approximately 12% seen once. This CDR3 spans 11 amino acids. Germline CDR1 is SGHRS and CDR2 is YFSETQ. This clonotype has only a few counts. Its cognate antigen is unknown. Germline is not matched at one junction end, which may reflect a read error. Sequencing used PBMCs, obtained at follow-up. This sequence joins TRBV5-1 and TRBJ2-7, with D possibly being TRBD1 or TRBD2 (5 bases each). The sequence was collected from a male donor with early-stage non-small cell lung cancer. The CDR3 nucleotides read TGCGCCAGCAGCCTCGGGACCGCGTTGTCCTTC. As protein: CASSLGTALSF. The full variable domain, completed using reference TRBV5-1 and TRBJ2-7, is KAGVTQTPRYLIKTRGQQVTLSCSPISGHRSVSWYQQTPGQGLQFLFEYFSETQRNKGNFPGRFSGRQFSNSRSEMNVSTLELGDSALYLCASSLGTALSFGPGTRLTVT.